Listed below are T cell receptor beta chains from one sample, sequenced in a study of shared clonotypes between healthy human individuals. Only in-frame clones appear in the TCRdb table, and some are missing; sequencing was by immunoSEQ multiplex PCR. The repertoire holds about 2 million clones, about 95% seen once, with 1% to 1.5% in the top ten. Sequences were obtained from naive CD8+ T cells sorted from blood. The receptors were gathered from a man aged 18-30 years in good health. CDR3s include the opening cysteine and the closing phenylalanine or tryptophan. A D gene is named only where the DNA matches it firmly. Where a row states a size, it is once, few, many or the class of an expanded clone; other rows omit it.

j_call	d_call	clone_size	v_call	cdr3_aa	cdr3_nt
TRBJ2-1	TRBD2	-	TRBV7-6	CASSGGLAGGNEQFF	TGTGCCAGCAGCGGCGGACTAGCGGGGGGGAATGAGCAGTTCTTC
TRBJ2-7	-	-	TRBV13	CASSFGNLKTEQYF	TGTGCCAGCAGCTTCGGCAACCTAAAAACCGAGCAGTACTTC
TRBJ2-5	-	-	TRBV5-4	CASSLTNQETQYF	TGTGCCAGCAGCTTGACTAATCAAGAGACCCAGTACTTC
TRBJ2-1	-	few	TRBV7-9	CASSLGNEQFF	TGTGCCAGCAGCTTAGGTAATGAGCAGTTCTTC
TRBJ1-2	-	-	TRBV7-6	CASSLNGGENGYTF	TGTGCCAGCAGCTTAAATGGGGGGGAGAATGGCTACACCTTC
TRBJ1-6	-	-	TRBV7-9	CASSLIGGYNSPLHF	TGTGCCAGCAGCTTAATTGGGGGCTATAATTCACCCCTCCACTTT
TRBJ2-1	-	-	TRBV6-5	CASMGLTEQFF	TGTGCCAGCATGGGGCTAACTGAGCAGTTCTTC
TRBJ1-4	TRBD1	-	TRBV28	CASSSHRDRTFNEKLFF	TGTGCCAGCAGTTCCCACCGGGACAGGACTTTTAATGAAAAACTGTTTTTT
TRBJ2-1	TRBD2	-	TRBV5-1	CASRLAGDSYNEQFF	TGCGCCAGCAGGCTAGCGGGGGACTCCTACAATGAGCAGTTCTTC
TRBJ2-3	-	-	TRBV9	CASSHIDPDTQYF	TGTGCCAGCAGCCACATAGATCCAGATACGCAGTATTTT
TRBJ1-1	-	-	TRBV10-1	CASSEYQGPNTEAFF	TGCGCCAGCAGTGAGTATCAGGGTCCGAACACTGAAGCTTTCTTT
TRBJ2-7	-	-	TRBV29-1	CSVRTGSSYEQYF	TGCAGCGTTAGAACTGGGAGCTCCTACGAGCAGTACTTC
TRBJ2-5	-	-	TRBV11-2	CASSHHELEQETQYF	TGTGCCAGCAGCCACCACGAACTAGAGCAAGAGACCCAGTACTTC
TRBJ2-7	TRBD1	-	TRBV15	CATSTQRGTGNEQYF	TGTGCCACCAGCACCCAGAGAGGGACAGGTAACGAGCAGTACTTC
TRBJ2-2	TRBD1	few	TRBV28	CASSPYRQGMGTGELFF	TGTGCCAGCAGTCCGTACCGACAGGGGATGGGGACCGGGGAGCTGTTTTTT
TRBJ1-3	-	few	TRBV5-1	CASSLDSSGNTIYF	TGCGCCAGCAGCTTGGACAGCTCTGGAAACACCATATATTTT
TRBJ2-7	-	-	TRBV27	CASSQTGVEQYF	TGTGCCAGCAGCCAGACAGGAGTGGAGCAGTACTTC
TRBJ2-1	-	-	TRBV7-9	CASSLMDSSYNEQFF	TGTGCCAGCAGCCTTATGGATAGCTCCTACAATGAGCAGTTCTTC
TRBJ2-2	-	-	TRBV27	CASREIDTGELFF	TGTGCCAGCAGAGAGATCGACACCGGGGAGCTGTTTTTT
TRBJ1-1	TRBD1	-	TRBV5-5	CASSLRDRVAEAFF	TGTGCCAGCAGCTTGCGGGACAGGGTTGCTGAAGCTTTCTTT
TRBJ2-7	TRBD1	-	TRBV29-1	CSVRTGGSYEQYF	TGCAGCGTCCGGACAGGGGGAAGCTACGAGCAGTACTTC
TRBJ1-1	-	few	TRBV29-1	CSVERQGSSTEAFF	TGCAGCGTTGAGCGGCAGGGGTCGAGCACTGAAGCTTTCTTT